The 17 T cell receptor beta chains listed next were all sequenced from one sample in a study of PD-L1 blockade in urothelial cancer. Time point indicated: pretreatment peripheral blood. Using immunoSEQ multiplex PCR, the repertoire was profiled, and TCRdb retains in-frame clones only, with some absent. Of some 56,000 clones in the sample, 85% were seen once. Sequencing was performed on PBMCs, taken around atezolizumab (anti-PD-L1) treatment. Source of these receptors: a man in his 70s with urothelial cancer.

This rearrangement joins TRBV19 to TRBJ1-1; possible D gene TRBD1, 5 bases. The V end was cut by 3 bases, the J end by 0 bases, with 11 bases between. The CDR3 length is 15 residues. CDR1 and CDR2 from the germline V gene are LNHDA and SQIVND (reference sequence). CDR3 sequence: CASSIQGIMNTEAFF. The CDR3 DNA reads TGTGCCAGTAGTATTCAGGGAATCATGAACACTGAAGCTTTCTTT.

The V gene is TRBV19, the J gene TRBJ2-4, with D tentatively TRBD2 (6 bases). This CDR3 comprises 16 residues. The V gene lost 4 bases and the J gene lost 6 bases, with 19 bases spanning the gap. Germline-derived CDR1 and CDR2 are LNHDA and SQIVND (reference sequence). CDR3 bases: TGTGCCAGTAGTACCCTCCGGGAGACGTGGGGAAACATTCAGTACTTC. Translating it yields CASSTLRETWGNIQYF.

This clone was counted only a few times. The CDR3 protein is CASSSRVEPQHF. CDR3 sequence (DNA): TGTGCCAGCAGCTCGCGAGTCGAACCCCAGCATTTT. The rearrangement links TRBV7-2 to TRBJ1-5; D gene uncertain. Germline values: CDR1 SGHTA, CDR2 FQGNSA. This CDR3 region has 12 residues. V lost 4 bases and J 10 bases, leaving 11 bases between the germline ends.

The chain employs TRBV13 and TRBJ1-2, with TRBD1 as a possible D gene (6 bases). CDR1 is PRHDT, CDR2 FYEKMQ, per germline (reference sequence). V shed 1 base and J shed 4 bases, with 13 bases lying between them. The CDR3 runs 15 residues. The CDR3, as DNA: TGTGCCAGCAGCTTAGCCACAGGGTACAGCTATGGCTACACCTTC. Translation gives CASSLATGYSYGYTF.

The chain recombines TRBV19 with TRBJ2-4; D perhaps matches TRBD1 (5 bases). The CDR3 totals 14 residues. The germline V gene has CDR1 LNHDA and CDR2 SQIVND (reference sequence). Trimming pared 1 base from V and 4 bases from J, leaving 8 bases between. CDR3 amino acids: CASSIGQLKNIQYF. In nucleotides, the CDR3 is TGTGCCAGTAGTATAGGACAGCTTAAAAACATTCAGTACTTC.

This clone has only one observation. This chain joins TRBV6-1 and TRBJ2-1; 11 bases are shared with TRBD2. Germline V gene data show CDR1 as MNHNS and CDR2 as SASEGT. The CDR3 has 15 amino acids. V shed 3 bases and J 6 bases; nucleotides not matched to a gene: 4. This CDR3 reads CASSDRGLAGNEQFF. The CDR3 nucleotides read TGTGCCAGCAGTGATAGAGGACTAGCGGGCAATGAGCAGTTCTTC.

The chain links TRBV6-1 to TRBJ2-3; the match to TRBD1 covers 10 bases. CDR1 and CDR2 from the germline V gene are MNHNS and SASEGT. CDR3 size: 15 residues. V was clipped by 4 bases and J by 2 bases; unmatched bases: 3. CDR3 residues: CASSGQGAYTDTQYF. The CDR3, as DNA: TGTGCCAGCAGTGGACAGGGGGCTTACACAGATACGCAGTATTTT.

V gene TRBV4-1 combines with J gene TRBJ2-1; 7 bases line up with TRBD2. Per germline, CDR1 MGHRA and CDR2 YSYEKL. V shed 1 base, J shed 4 bases, and the junction held 19 bases outside the gene matches. This CDR3 comprises 20 residues. The CDR3 is CASSQVAVVGLGERYNEQFF. CDR3 sequence (DNA): TGCGCCAGCAGCCAAGTTGCAGTTGTTGGACTAGGCGAGAGATACAATGAGCAGTTCTTC.

J is TRBJ2-2 and V is TRBV7-8, with D maybe TRBD1 (6 bases). Per the germline V gene, CDR1 is SGHVS and CDR2 is FQNEAQ. Trimming cost V 5 bases and J 3 bases, with 13 bases left between them. CDR3 length equals 15 residues. The CDR3 loop is CASSLQGSDTGELFF. The DNA for the CDR3 is TGTGCCAGCAGCCTACAGGGTTCGGACACCGGGGAGCTGTTTTTT.

This clone is labeled large. This chain links TRBV5-5 with TRBJ2-7; unclear D gene. This CDR3 contains 14 residues. Germline V CDR1 and CDR2: SGHKS, YYEKEE (reference sequence). The V end lost 1 base, the J end lost 2 bases, and 10 bases lay between the germline ends. CDR3 in DNA: TGTGCCAGCAGCTTGAACAGAGAACCCTACGAGCAGTACTTC. Translation: CASSLNREPYEQYF.

The J gene is TRBJ1-1, the V gene TRBV6-6; 11 bases fit TRBD1. The CDR3 covers 13 residues. V shed 6 bases and J 7 bases; nucleotides not matched to a gene: 4. Per germline, CDR1 MNHNY and CDR2 SVGAGI (reference sequence). CDR3 loop: CASSPGTGGEAFF. The CDR3 coding sequence is TGTGCCAGCAGCCCCGGGACAGGGGGTGAAGCTTTCTTT.

A single count supports this clone. V usage is TRBV2 and J usage is TRBJ2-2; the match to TRBD2 covers 10 bases. The V gene's germline CDR1 is SNHLY and CDR2 FYNNEI. The CDR3 loop spans 14 amino acids. Trimming cost V 5 bases and J 7 bases; bases outside gene matches: 4. The CDR3: CASSPLAGVGELFF. Written as DNA, the CDR3 is TGTGCCAGCAGTCCCCTAGCGGGAGTCGGGGAGCTGTTTTTT. The full variable domain, completed using reference TRBV2 and TRBJ2-2, is EPEVTQTPSHQVTQMGQEVILRCVPISNHLYFYWYRQILGQKVEFLVSFYNNEISEKSEIFDDQFSVERPDGSNFTLKIRSTKLEDSAMYFCASSPLAGVGELFFGEGSRLTVL.

This chain links TRBV29-1 with TRBJ2-7; D might be TRBD1 (5 bases). The CDR3 is made up of 11 amino acids. Germline V CDR1 and CDR2: SQVTM, ANQGSEA. This CDR3 reads CSTRQGYEQYF. The CDR3 DNA reads TGCTCCACCCGGCAGGGCTACGAGCAGTACTTC.

The chain joins TRBV7-2 to TRBJ2-5; maybe TRBD2 (6 bases). Germline CDR1 and CDR2: SGHTA and FQGNSA. The ends were cut back, 3 bases at V and 5 bases at J, with 10 bases in the middle. CDR3 size: 13 residues. CDR3 nucleotides: TGTGCCAGCAGCTTGGCTAGCGAGGAGACCCAGTACTTC. Protein product: CASSLASEETQYF.

This clone was recorded a few times. The V gene is TRBV28, the J gene TRBJ1-4; the match to TRBD1 covers 7 bases. V lost 5 bases and J lost 8; bases outside the gene matches: 14. Germline CDR1 MDHEN, CDR2 SYDVKM. The CDR3 runs 16 residues. CDR3 sequence: CASSPPTGGGDEKLFF. The DNA of the CDR3 is TGTGCCAGCAGTCCCCCGACAGGAGGGGGCGACGAAAAACTGTTTTTT.

The J gene is TRBJ1-4, the V gene TRBV6-6, with a weak D call TRBD1 (5 bases). CDR1 is MNHNY, CDR2 SVGAGI, per germline (reference sequence). CDR3 size: 14 residues. V was trimmed by 1 base and J by 7 bases, leaving 10 bases between them. The DNA for the CDR3 is TGTGCCAGCAGTTACTTTGGGACTGGTGAAAAACTGTTTTTT. Its protein product is CASSYFGTGEKLFF.

V gene TRBV11-2 combines with J gene TRBJ1-1; weak D call: TRBD1 (5 bases). CDR1 and CDR2 (germline): SGHAT, FQNNGV. V lost 5 bases and J lost 1, with 11 bases in between. The CDR3 spans 14 residues. CDR3 coding DNA: TGTGCCAGCAGCGGTCTTCAGGGGAACACTGAAGCTTTCTTT. Translated: CASSGLQGNTEAFF.